A selection of T cell receptor beta chains follows, all from one sample in a study of T-cell memory formation after mild COVID-19. TCRdb reprocessed the 5' RACE reads with MiXCR, giving one entry per CDR3 protein. The data show about 560,000 distinct CDR3 sequences, with approximately 18% seen just once and about 12% held by the top ten. Material: PBMCs or a T cell subset sorted from them (not recorded which). The origin of the receptors is an adult woman who had mild COVID-19 (a few samples of this study predate the infection). Cell type and time point are not known. Both conserved end residues are part of each CDR3. D genes are given only for firm matches. The size field is filled for only some rows; it gives once, few, many or a size class.

V gene	CDR3 length	clone size	D gene	J gene	CDR3 DNA	CDR3 protein
TRBV7-3	19	-	TRBD2	TRBJ2-2	TGTGCCAGCAGCCGGAGAGTGACTAGCGGGGGACCGAACACCGGGGAGCTGTTTTTT	CASSRRVTSGGPNTGELFF
TRBV4-1	14	-	-	TRBJ2-4	TGCGCCAGCAGCCAAACACCATCGAATGGCATTCAGTACTTC	CASSQTPSNGIQYF
TRBV5-1	14	few	-	TRBJ2-3	TGCGCCAGCAGCTTAAACGGGGGAATAGATACGCAGTATTTT	CASSLNGGIDTQYF
TRBV14	15	few	TRBD1	TRBJ1-3	TGTGCCAGCAGCCCGCCGGGACAGGTAGCCGACACCATATATTTT	CASSPPGQVADTIYF
TRBV7-9	14	-	TRBD1	TRBJ1-5	TGTGCCAGCAGCCACGGGACAGTATATCAGCCCCAGCATTTT	CASSHGTVYQPQHF
TRBV7-9	16	-	TRBD1	TRBJ2-5	TGTGCCAGCTTCTACGCCGGACAGGGGTCCGGCGAGACCCAGTACTTC	CASFYAGQGSGETQYF
TRBV11-1	13	once	-	TRBJ2-5	TGTGCCAGCAGCTTAGAGACGAAAGAGACCCAGTACTTC	CASSLETKETQYF
TRBV7-9	15	-	TRBD2	TRBJ2-3	TGTGCCAGCAGCGTTAGCGGGAGCCCCACAGATACGCAGTATTTT	CASSVSGSPTDTQYF
TRBV29-1	14	once	-	TRBJ1-1	TGCAGCGCTTGGACAGCCAAAATGAACACTGAAGCTTTCTTT	CSAWTAKMNTEAFF
TRBV20-1	13	few	-	TRBJ2-3	TGCAGTGCTAGGAGACCCGAGCGGGATACGCAGTATTTT	CSARRPERDTQYF
TRBV29-1	12	few	-	TRBJ2-5	TGCAGCGTTGGGGGGCCCAAAGAGACCCAGTACTTC	CSVGGPKETQYF
TRBV12-3/TRBV12-4	15	-	TRBD1	TRBJ2-1	TGTGCCAGCAGTACTTGGACAGGGAACTACAATGAGCAGTTCTTC	CASSTWTGNYNEQFF
TRBV18	15	-	-	TRBJ2-1	TGTGCCAGCTCACCCAGACAGACGAACTACAATGAGCAGTTCTTC	CASSPRQTNYNEQFF
TRBV29-1	13	many	-	TRBJ1-1	TGCAGCGCCGGGACGGCCATGAACACTGAAGCTTTCTTT	CSAGTAMNTEAFF
TRBV27	14	-	-	TRBJ2-3	TGTGCCAGCCGGAACCGGGGCCCCACAGATACGCAGTATTTT	CASRNRGPTDTQYF
TRBV11-1	15	-	TRBD2	TRBJ2-1	TGTGCCAGCAGCACAACCGGGACTAGCCCGAATGAGCAGTTCTTC	CASSTTGTSPNEQFF
TRBV6-5	16	-	TRBD2	TRBJ2-3	TGTGCCAGCAGTTACAGCGGGGGCAGGGGAACAGATACGCAGTATTTT	CASSYSGGRGTDTQYF
TRBV10-3	13	many	TRBD1	TRBJ1-1	TGTGCCATCAGTGAAACAGGGGGCACTGAAGCTTTCTTT	CAISETGGTEAFF
TRBV12-3/TRBV12-4	14	-	TRBD1	TRBJ1-3	TGTGCCAGCAGTTTGACAGGGATGGTGAACACCATATATTTT	CASSLTGMVNTIYF
TRBV14	13	-	-	TRBJ1-1	TGTGCCAGCCGTTCAGCAGGGAACACTGAAGCTTTCTTT	CASRSAGNTEAFF
TRBV7-9	16	-	TRBD2	TRBJ2-5	TGTGCCAGCAGCCCCCGGGCTAGCGGGGTGCAAGAGACCCAGTACTTC	CASSPRASGVQETQYF
TRBV28	16	few	-	TRBJ1-1	TGTGCCAGCGCGACAGCTTCTCCGGTGCCGAACACTGAAGCTTTCTTT	CASATASPVPNTEAFF
TRBV20-1	12	-	-	TRBJ2-1	TGCAGTGCTGGGACTTCCTACAATGAGCAGTTCTTC	CSAGTSYNEQFF
TRBV5-1	13	once	-	TRBJ2-7	TGCGCCAGCAGCTTGCAGCCAGGCTACGAGCAGTACTTC	CASSLQPGYEQYF
TRBV5-1	15	-	TRBD1	TRBJ1-2	TGCGCCAGCAGCCCAGAGGGACAGCCTAACTATGGCTACACCTTC	CASSPEGQPNYGYTF
TRBV29-1	14	few	-	TRBJ2-3	TGCAGCGTTGATCGGCAGGGAGTGGGGGATACGCAGTATTTT	CSVDRQGVGDTQYF